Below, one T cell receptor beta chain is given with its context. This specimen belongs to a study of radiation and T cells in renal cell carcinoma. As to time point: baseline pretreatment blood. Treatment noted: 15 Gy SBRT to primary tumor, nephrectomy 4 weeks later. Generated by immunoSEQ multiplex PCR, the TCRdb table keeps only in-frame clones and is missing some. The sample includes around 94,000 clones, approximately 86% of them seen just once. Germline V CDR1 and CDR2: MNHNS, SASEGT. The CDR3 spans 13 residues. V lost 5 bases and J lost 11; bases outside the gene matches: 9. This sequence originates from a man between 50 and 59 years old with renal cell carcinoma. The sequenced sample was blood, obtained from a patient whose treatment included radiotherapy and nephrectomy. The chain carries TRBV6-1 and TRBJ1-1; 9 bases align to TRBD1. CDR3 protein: CASSPPGQGGAFF. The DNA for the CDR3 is TGTGCCAGCAGTCCTCCGGGACAGGGTGGTGCTTTCTTT.